This T cell receptor beta chain was sequenced during a study of post-analysis software for immune sequencing data. The study, taken as a whole, reports: Relative to controls, patients with multiple sclerosis showed significantly lower normalized Chao1 diversity. Strong co-clustering by F measure was evident for samples that had been prepared in the same batch. About five TRBV segments were more frequent in patients than controls; TRBV5-6, TRBV5-1 and TRBV20-1 belonged to this group.

CDR3 size: 13 residues. With 3 bases removed from V and 6 bases from J, the gap between germline ends came to 12 bases. CDR1 MGHDK and CDR2 SYGVNS come from the germline V gene. Prepared libraries of TCR beta cDNA carried unique molecular identifiers. There were about 1 to 10 million T cells, and 400,000 to 650,000 cDNA molecules came from them. TCRdb independently ran MiXCR on the PCR reads; one entry per CDR3 protein. The table lists hundreds of thousands of distinct CDR3 sequences, about 27% of them singletons. In its sample, this clonotype was seen a few times. The target antigen is unknown. Source material: blood. V is TRBV25-1 and J is TRBJ2-7; D is possibly TRBD1 (5 bases). This TCR was recovered from a girl aged 10 to 17 with multiple sclerosis. Written as DNA, the CDR3 is TGTGCCAGCAGTGAGCTCAGGGCCGGCGAGCAGTACTTC. This codes for CASSELRAGEQYF.